The 3 T cell receptor beta chains given below trace back to one sample, sequenced in a study of T cells in Graves' hyperthyroidism and ophthalmopathy. RNA transcripts were the template for amplifying TCR beta CDR3 regions. First-round RT-PCR of the TCR CDR3 relied on the HTBI primer set. TCRdb re-called the multiplex PCR reads with MiXCR, one entry per CDR3 protein. This sample has a few hundred thousand distinct CDR3 sequences, with approximately 16% found just once. Input material: blood. Every receptor here comes from a man aged 35-49 years with Graves' hyperthyroidism.

This clonotype was observed a handful of times. The genes are TRBV9 and TRBJ1-2; TRBD1 agrees at 8 bases. The CDR3 runs to 14 residues. After removal of 0 bases from V and 6 bases from J, the junction contained 4 bases not matched to a gene. CDR1 is SGDLS and CDR2 is YYNGEE in the germline V gene. DNA of the CDR3: TGTGCCAGCAGCGTAGGCAGGGGGCTGGATGGCTACACCTTC. Amino acids: CASSVGRGLDGYTF.

In this sample, this clonotype turned up many times. The chain links TRBV2 to TRBJ2-1; D gene uncertain. This CDR3 is 13 amino acids long. The V gene lost 5 bases and the J gene lost 8 bases, with 13 bases spanning the gap. The V gene's germline CDR1 is SNHLY and CDR2 FYNNEI. CDR3 sequence reads: CASSSMGDHEQFF. As DNA, the CDR3 is TGTGCCAGCAGTTCAATGGGTGACCATGAGCAGTTCTTC.

This rearrangement joins TRBV20-1 to TRBJ2-7; D is possibly TRBD1 (6 bases). Between the trimmed V and J ends, which lost 5 bases and 4 bases, there was a span of 15 bases. Germline V gene lookup returns CDR1 DFQATT and CDR2 SNEGSKA (reference sequence). The CDR3 is 13 residues long. CDR3 nucleotides: TGCAGTGCTTCCGGGACATTGGATTACGAGCAGTACTTC. This translates into CSASGTLDYEQYF.